This T cell receptor beta chain appears in the sequencing data of a study of T cell repertoires in cytomegalovirus infection. Across the study: The authors used CMV epitopes that were HLA-C-restricted (recently identified) and HLA-B-restricted (well studied). CMV infection plus the matching HLA type was flagged by public TCR beta signatures. Study outcomes and limitations: CMV-specific HLA-C-restricted TCR beta clonotypes dominated the ex vivo response.

Each CDR3 protein is one row after TCRdb ran MiXCR on the reads. This table holds roughly 860,000 distinct CDR3 sequences, around a third found once. With 5 bases removed from V and 9 bases from J, the gap between germline ends came to 4 bases. This CDR3 region has 9 residues. This clonotype was counted a few times. Its antigen is not identified. This sequence originates from a human donor in good health (CMV status not recorded). Some clones in this sample may be carry-over from other donors' samples. The sample consisted of cultured CD8+ T cells from PBMCs, taken from culture after CMV antigen stimulation. This chain uses TRBV12-3 or TRBV12-4 with TRBJ1-1; D ambiguous. CDR3 in amino acids: CASSVKAFF. The CDR3 DNA reads TGTGCCAGCAGTGTTAAAGCTTTCTTT.